Detailed here is one TCR beta chain. Germline lookup yields CDR1 SNHLY and CDR2 FYNNEI. With 9 bases removed from V and 0 bases from J, the gap between germline ends came to 9 bases. This CDR3 is 12 amino acids long. This sample is drawn from a study of blood T cell repertoires in COVID-19. Clones were read by immunoSEQ multiplex PCR, and TCRdb kept only the in-frame ones, dropping some. The sample carries 60,000 to 80,000 clones, over 80% recorded once. V is TRBV2 and J is TRBJ2-7; D may be TRBD1 (6 bases). The specimen sequenced was peripheral blood. The TCR comes from a man aged 50 or older with COVID-19, enrolled during active disease. CDR3 DNA sequence: TGTGCCAGTAGACAGGACTCCTACGAGCAGTACTTC. Translated: CASRQDSYEQYF.